This TCR beta chain was recovered during a study of a mutant IDH1 vaccine in newly diagnosed glioma. Turning to the study itself: Vaccine dosing followed radiotherapy by 4-6 weeks, or accompanied temozolomide cycles.

Concerning this clone: Antigen: not known.

Here immunoSEQ multiplex PCR was the method, and the copy in TCRdb shows in-frame clones only, minus some. Altogether about 40,000 clones are present, around 84% being singletons, with the ten largest covering 2.2%. The CDR3 runs 14 residues. V shed 1 base and J shed 4 bases, with 10 bases lying between them. The germline CDR1 and CDR2 sequences are KGHSH and LQKENI. This sample's time point: week 11, during vaccination. In every dose of vaccine, 300 ug of mutant IDH1 20-mer peptide was given alongside topical imiquimod. The sequence was obtained from a man aged 40-49 years with glioma. The sample here was PBMCs, taken from a glioma patient whose treatment included an IDH1 peptide vaccine. The rearrangement joins TRBV18 to TRBJ1-2; possible D gene TRBD1, 6 bases. The chain's CDR3 is CASSPRTDFYGYTF. The CDR3 region has the DNA TGTGCCAGCTCACCACGGACAGACTTCTATGGCTACACCTTC. Supplemented by reference TRBV18 and TRBJ1-2, the full variable domain reads NAGVMQNPRHLVRRRGQEARLRCSPMKGHSHVYWYRQLPEEGLKFMVYLQKENIIDESGMPKERFSAEFPKEGPSILRIQQVVRGDSAAYFCASSPRTDFYGYTFGSGTRLTVV.